Listed here are 21 T cell receptor beta chains from one sample, sequenced in a study of blood T cell repertoires in COVID-19. Generated by immunoSEQ multiplex PCR, the TCRdb table keeps only in-frame clones and is missing some. The sample lists over 300,000 clones; roughly 83% were seen once. Material for sequencing was peripheral blood. The receptors were gathered from a woman aged 50 to 65 with acute or convalescent COVID-19.

The CDR3 DNA follows: TGTGCCATCAAGGCTCAAGGAGGCAGTCAGCCCCAGCATTTT. It yields the protein CAIKAQGGSQPQHF. The chain has TRBV10-3 and TRBJ1-5; D unclear. CDR1 ENHRY and CDR2 SYGVKD come from the germline V gene. V dropped 7 bases and J dropped 6 bases, with 16 bases sitting between them. CDR3 length equals 14 residues.

Concerning this clone itself: This sequence may be a read error, since a much larger clone differs from it by one base. V and J are TRBV2 and TRBJ2-5; 10 bases fit TRBD2. CDR3 length: 14 amino acids. V lost 5 bases, J lost 4 bases, and 4 bases stayed unmatched. Per the germline V gene, CDR1 is SNHLY and CDR2 is FYNNEI. CDR3 coding DNA: TGTGCCAGCAGTACCCGACTAGCGGGAGAGACCCAGTACTTC. Its protein is CASSTRLAGETQYF.

The rearrangement links TRBV7-3 to TRBJ2-1, with 10 bases fitting TRBD2. The CDR3 consists of 20 residues. Per the germline V gene, CDR1 is SGHTA and CDR2 is FQGTGA. Trimming removed 1 base from V and 0 bases from J; junction bases left unmatched: 12. The CDR3 is CASSLRRRLAGESSYNEQFF. The DNA for the CDR3 is TGTGCCAGCAGCTTAAGGCGTCGGCTAGCGGGAGAGAGCTCCTACAATGAGCAGTTCTTC.

The chain uses TRBV12-3 or TRBV12-4 and TRBJ2-2, with D unresolved. The CDR3 length is 13 residues. The V end lost 2 bases, the J end lost 7 bases, and 8 bases lay between the germline ends. The CDR3: CASSLHSLGELFF. The CDR3 DNA follows: TGTGCCAGCAGTTTACACAGCCTCGGGGAGCTGTTTTTT.

V gene TRBV18 combines with J gene TRBJ2-7, with TRBD1 matching over 8 bases. Germline V gene lookup returns CDR1 KGHSH and CDR2 LQKENI. The V segment lost 1 base and the J segment 5 bases; nucleotides outside the gene matches: 7. The CDR3 contains 15 residues. Here the CDR3 DNA reads TGTGCCAGCTCACCACGGGACAGGTCAACCCACGAGCAGTACTTC. Amino acid sequence: CASSPRDRSTHEQYF. The full variable domain, in which reference TRBV18 and TRBJ2-7 provide the parts outside the CDR3, is NAGVMQNPRHLVRRRGQEARLRCSPMKGHSHVYWYRQLPEEGLKFMVYLQKENIIDESGMPKERFSAEFPKEGPSILRIQQVVRGDSAAYFCASSPRDRSTHEQYFGPGTRLTVT.

This clone was recorded once. The V and J genes are TRBV11-1 and TRBJ2-3, with no clear D. V lost 0 bases, J lost 2 bases, and 3 bases lay in between. CDR1 and CDR2 (germline): SGHAT, FQDESV (reference sequence). The CDR3 sequence is 13 residues long. CDR3 coding DNA: TGTGCCAGCAGCTTAGCTTACACAGATACGCAGTATTTT. As protein: CASSLAYTDTQYF.

The chain couples TRBV29-1 to TRBJ2-7; tentative D call: TRBD1 (5 bases). V was shortened by 2 bases and J by 5 bases, with 13 bases between the two germline ends. CDR1 is SQVTM, CDR2 ANQGSEA, per germline. The CDR3 totals 13 residues. CDR3 sequence (DNA): TGCAGCGTTGAATCGACAGTTGCTAACGAGCAGTACTTC. This codes for CSVESTVANEQYF.

The V call is TRBV12-3 or TRBV12-4, the J call TRBJ1-1; TRBD1 might be the D (5 bases). The germline V and J ends were trimmed by 3 bases and 4 bases, with 9 bases remaining between them. The length of the CDR3 is 13 residues. CDR3 sequence (DNA): TGTGCCAGCAGTTTTAGCAGGGTCACTGAAGCTTTCTTT. It is translated as CASSFSRVTEAFF.

Only one count was recorded for this clone. The rearrangement joins TRBV7-9 to TRBJ2-7; D gene unclear. The germline CDR1 and CDR2 sequences are SEHNR and FQNEAQ (reference sequence). This CDR3 spans 13 amino acids. Between the trimmed V and J ends, which lost 2 bases and 2 bases, there was a span of 7 bases. CDR3: CASSLWQAYEQYF. CDR3 nucleotide sequence: TGTGCCAGCAGCTTATGGCAGGCCTACGAGCAGTACTTC.

V and J are TRBV7-9 and TRBJ2-7; D is unclear. This CDR3 spans 13 amino acids. CDR1 and CDR2 from the germline V gene are SEHNR and FQNEAQ (reference sequence). Trimming stripped 2 bases from V and 1 base from J, with 6 bases between. In DNA form, the CDR3 reads TGTGCCAGCAGCTTACAAATTTCCTACGAGCAGTACTTC. Protein: CASSLQISYEQYF.

This clone was picked up a small number of times. The genes are TRBV7-9 and TRBJ2-4, with TRBD2 as a possible D gene (5 bases). Trimming shortened V by 5 bases and J by 8 bases, and 16 bases separated the two germline ends. From germline, CDR1 is SEHNR and CDR2 FQNEAQ (reference sequence). The CDR3 runs 14 residues. The CDR3 spells CASSGRGSVDIQYF. In DNA form, the CDR3 reads TGTGCCAGCAGCGGCCGAGGGTCGGTGGACATTCAGTACTTC.

The chain recombines TRBV4-1 with TRBJ1-5, with a possible D match to TRBD1 (5 bases). Germline CDR1 and CDR2: MGHRA and YSYEKL. The CDR3 length is 15 residues. V was clipped by 1 base and J by 6 bases, with 13 bases between them. Here the CDR3 reads CASSQVQGSGQPQHF. The CDR3 DNA follows: TGCGCCAGCAGCCAAGTTCAGGGTTCGGGTCAGCCCCAGCATTTT.

A note on this clone: At the DNA level, this CDR3 is encoded by other sequences in the same sample as well. The gene calls are TRBV5-4 and TRBJ1-1; 7 bases are shared with TRBD1. The CDR3 has 13 residues. Germline trimming cut 4 bases from V and 1 base from J; bases unmatched to any gene: 1. The germline V gene has CDR1 SGHNT and CDR2 YYREEE (reference sequence). The CDR3 loop reads CASSRDRNTEAFF. In nucleotides, the CDR3 is TGTGCCAGCAGCCGGGACAGGAACACTGAAGCTTTCTTT. Full variable domain (rest looked up from reference TRBV5-4 and TRBJ1-1): ETGVTQSPTHLIKTRGQQVTLRCSSQSGHNTVSWYQQALGQGPQFIFQYYREEENGRGNFPPRFSGLQFPNYSSELNVNALELDDSALYLCASSRDRNTEAFFGQGTRLTVV.

This clone was counted a single time. J is TRBJ1-6 and V is TRBV18, with no clear D. CDR3 length: 18 amino acids. From germline, CDR1 is KGHSH and CDR2 LQKENI. The V gene lost 3 bases and the J gene lost 0 bases, with 15 bases spanning the gap. CDR3 amino acids: CASSPRPTGSSYNSPLHF. CDR3 nucleotides: TGTGCCAGCTCACCGAGGCCTACGGGGAGCTCCTATAATTCACCCCTCCACTTT.

V and J are TRBV6-2 or TRBV6-3 and TRBJ1-1, with 7 bases aligning to TRBD1. This CDR3 contains 13 residues. CDR1 and CDR2 (germline): MNHEY, SVGEGT. V was clipped by 4 bases and J by 6 bases; unmatched bases: 5. CDR3: CASSLQGVPEAFF. CDR3 DNA: TGTGCCAGCAGTTTGCAGGGGGTCCCTGAAGCTTTCTTT.

The chain uses TRBV2 and TRBJ2-5, with a tentative D call TRBD2 (6 bases). The CDR3 extends over 11 amino acids. With 7 bases removed from V and 9 bases from J, the gap between germline ends came to 12 bases. Germline lookup yields CDR1 SNHLY and CDR2 FYNNEI. CDR3 region: CASKRASPQYF. The CDR3 region has the DNA TGTGCCAGCAAGCGGGCTAGCCCCCAGTACTTC. The whole variable domain, remainder taken from reference TRBV2 and TRBJ2-5, is EPEVTQTPSHQVTQMGQEVILRCVPISNHLYFYWYRQILGQKVEFLVSFYNNEISEKSEIFDDQFSVERPDGSNFTLKIRSTKLEDSAMYFCASKRASPQYFGPGTRLLVL.

The chain recombines TRBV7-9 with TRBJ2-7, with D perhaps TRBD2 (5 bases). V was cut by 5 bases and J by 1 base, with 18 bases left in between. CDR1 is SEHNR and CDR2 is FQNEAQ in the germline V gene (reference sequence). The CDR3 is 16 amino acids. The CDR3 DNA is TGTGCCAGCAGCAAGTCCAGCGGAGTTGCGTCCTACGAGCAGTACTTC. It translates to CASSKSSGVASYEQYF.

The genes are TRBV6-5 and TRBJ1-2; D uncertain. Germline V gene sequence: CDR1 MNHEY, CDR2 SVGAGI. CDR3 length: 14 amino acids. Between the trimmed V and J ends, which lost 6 bases and 5 bases, there was a span of 16 bases. The CDR3 loop reads CASRGGKGIYGYTF. In nucleotides, the CDR3 is TGTGCCAGCAGGGGAGGGAAAGGGATTTATGGCTACACCTTC.

The gene calls are TRBV5-6 and TRBJ2-2, with 8 bases matching TRBD2. V lost 0 bases and J lost 4; bases outside the gene matches: 5. Germline lookup yields CDR1 SGHDT and CDR2 YYEEEE. The CDR3 is 16 residues long. For the CDR3, the DNA is TGTGCCAGCAGCTTGGAGCGGGAGTCGGTCACCGGGGAGCTGTTTTTT. Amino acid sequence: CASSLERESVTGELFF. The entire variable domain, with the rest obtained from reference TRBV5-6 and TRBJ2-2, is as follows: DAGVTQSPTHLIKTRGQQVTLRCSPKSGHDTVSWYQQALGQGPQFIFQYYEEEERQRGNFPDRFSGHQFPNYSSELNVNALLLGDSALYLCASSLERESVTGELFFGEGSRLTVL.

The V gene is TRBV10-3, the J gene TRBJ2-5; D remains unclear. CDR1 ENHRY and CDR2 SYGVKD come from the germline V gene. This CDR3 comprises 15 residues. Trimming left V 0 bases short and J 1 base short, with 9 bases between. CDR3 sequence reads: CAISESRHFQETQYF. CDR3 nucleotides: TGTGCCATCAGTGAGTCGCGACACTTCCAAGAGACCCAGTACTTC.

This clone was seen more than once but under ten times. The rearrangement uses TRBV11-3 and TRBJ2-2; 8 bases align to TRBD1. V shed 2 bases, J shed 5 bases, and the junction held 4 bases outside the gene matches. CDR1 is SGHNT, CDR2 YENEEA, per germline. The CDR3 consists of 15 residues. The CDR3 nucleotides read TGTGCCAGCAGCTTAACAGGGGGTCAAACCGGGGAGCTGTTTTTT. Its translation: CASSLTGGQTGELFF.